This paragraph reports one TCR beta chain. What it recognizes is unknown. Sequenced material consisted of expressed TCRB transcripts (all of the isolated RNA was reverse transcribed). Generated by immunoSEQ multiplex PCR, the TCRdb table keeps only in-frame clones and is missing some. The sample yields 810,000 or so clones, 15% to 20% seen once. The data were obtained in a study of beta chain features in type 1 diabetes. Notes on the study in general: A moderate, significant TCRB CDR3 shortening appeared in type 1 diabetes across four CD4+ subsets.

The CDR3 runs 13 residues. Germline assignment: CDR1 SGHRS and CDR2 YFSETQ. V was pared by 0 bases and J by 9 bases, with 6 bases of the junction left unmatched. Isolation of CD4+ naive, central memory, regulatory and stem cell-like memory cells was achieved by sorting via CD45RO/CCR7/CD25/CD127/CD95/CD27. The genes are TRBV5-1 and TRBJ2-7; 7 nucleotides match TRBD2. This clonotype originated in a woman between 18 and 29 years old in good health. Sequencing was performed on naive CD4+ T cells from blood. This CDR3 is CASSLARTSGQYF. The CDR3 nucleotides are TGCGCCAGCAGCTTGGCAAGGACTAGTGGGCAGTACTTC.